This T cell receptor (beta chain) was found in a study of OX40 agonist ivuxolimab in advanced cancers. Regarding the study in general: The costimulatory receptor OX40 (CD134) was targeted by ivuxolimab, a fully human IgG2 agonistic monoclonal antibody. Intravenous ivuxolimab was administered to patients every 2 weeks at six dose levels: 0.01, 0.1, 0.3, 1.5, 3 and 10 mg/kg. Of the 50 to 55 patients in dose escalation, some 20 had hepatocellular carcinoma, some 15 had melanoma, 9 had renal cell carcinoma and 9 had head and neck cancer. A male proportion of around 81% and a mean age of 60 years, ranging from roughly 20 to 80, were recorded for the dose-escalation cohort. Patients were allowed to have had prior anti-PD-1, anti-PD-L1 or anti-CTLA-4 therapy, and 30% to 40% of the dose-escalation patients had previously received checkpoint inhibitors. Partial responses occurred in three dose-escalation patients, of whom one had hepatocellular carcinoma and two had cutaneous melanoma. The purpose of peripheral TCRbeta sequencing was to test whether ivuxolimab changed TCR sequence diversity and led to clonal T-cell expansion. The monotherapy dose-escalation portion (N of about 50 patients) of the phase I ivuxolimab trial is reported in the paper. What the study reported, not specific to this receptor: At doses from 0.1 to 3.0 mg/kg, clonal expansion was seen in both CD4+ and CD8+ blood T cells between baseline and week 6. On average, CD8+ T cells showed more expanded clones than CD4+ T cells after ivuxolimab. In partial responders in the 0.1-3.0 mg/kg groups, normalized peripheral clonal expansion was found to be among the lowest, especially among CD8+ T cells. The antigen specificity of the clonally expanded peripheral T cells was not determined. Low levels of normalized T-cell clonal expansion were also seen in some nonresponding patients.

CDR1 and CDR2 were assigned from the germline V gene as SGHTA and FQGNSA. Reading from cysteine to phenylalanine, the CDR3 counts 15 amino acids. The retained sequence is limited to the CDR3, 45 bases, with the frame set at the first base. The junction shows trimming of 5 bases on V and 11 bases on J, and the gene matches do not reach 13 bases of it. Turning to this clone: Which antigen it targets is not known. The input lacks base qualities; no much larger clone sits a single base away.

To sequence the TCRbeta CDR3 region, genomic DNA was isolated from the sorted cells. TCRbeta CDR3 regions were sequenced using the immunoSEQ Assay. The immuneACCESS repertoire file appears here via TCRdb, limited to in-frame rearrangements. These files lack a portion of the clones; in checked studies, under half of the deficit traces to unresolved V genes, and the cause of the others is not known. The sample profile shows tens of thousands of clones; roughly 83% of them were found once. Approximately 7.2% of the sample comes from the top ten. Patients with autoimmune disease history or receiving systemic immunosuppression were excluded from the trial. Peripheral blood for TCR sequencing was collected from all dose cohorts at baseline, on cycle 4 day 1, and on cycle 7 day 1. The samples were taken from a phase I, first-in-human, multicenter, open-label dose-escalation trial of ivuxolimab. Adults with locally advanced or metastatic head and neck squamous cell, hepatocellular, melanoma or renal cell carcinoma were enrolled in the trial. Before TCR sequencing, CD4+ T cells and CD8+ T cells from peripheral blood were sorted into separate populations.

This clonotype originated in an adult with an advanced solid tumor such as melanoma, head and neck, liver or kidney cancer. The sequence links TRBV7-2 to TRBJ1-1, and 11 junctional nucleotides match TRBD1. The sample in question was CD4+ or CD8+ T cells sorted from blood, obtained in a trial of the OX40 agonist ivuxolimab. The sequenced DNA: TGTGCCAGCAGCCCCCTTGGGACAGGGGGTAGAGGGGCTTTCTTT. The translation is CASSPLGTGGRGAFF. The CDR3 plus the reference TRBV7-2 and TRBJ1-1 genes for the other parts give the full variable domain: GAGVSQSPSNKVTEKGKDVELRCDPISGHTALYWYRQSLGQGLEFLIYFQGNSAPDKSGLPSDRFSAERTGGSVSTLTIQRTQQEDSAVYLCASSPLGTGGRGAFFGQGTRLTVV.